A few counts support the clone carrying this T cell receptor (beta chain). This CDR3 region has 14 residues. Trimming removed 2 bases at V and 2 bases at J, with 8 bases between. This sample stems from a study of T cells in Graves' hyperthyroidism and ophthalmopathy. TCR beta CDR3 sequences were amplified from RNA transcripts. The HTBI primer set served for first-round RT-PCR of the TCR CDR3. TCRdb reprocessed the multiplex PCR reads with MiXCR, giving one entry per CDR3 protein. Among about 360,000 distinct CDR3 sequences, 25% were seen once, and the ten largest hold around 79%. This chain links TRBV12-3 or TRBV12-4 with TRBJ2-3, with a tentative D call TRBD2 (5 bases). The origin of this receptor is a man aged 50 to 60 with Graves' hyperthyroidism. The sequenced sample was blood. The CDR3 here is CASSLSGITDTQYF. Here the CDR3 DNA reads TGTGCCAGCAGTTTATCGGGGATCACAGATACGCAGTATTTT.